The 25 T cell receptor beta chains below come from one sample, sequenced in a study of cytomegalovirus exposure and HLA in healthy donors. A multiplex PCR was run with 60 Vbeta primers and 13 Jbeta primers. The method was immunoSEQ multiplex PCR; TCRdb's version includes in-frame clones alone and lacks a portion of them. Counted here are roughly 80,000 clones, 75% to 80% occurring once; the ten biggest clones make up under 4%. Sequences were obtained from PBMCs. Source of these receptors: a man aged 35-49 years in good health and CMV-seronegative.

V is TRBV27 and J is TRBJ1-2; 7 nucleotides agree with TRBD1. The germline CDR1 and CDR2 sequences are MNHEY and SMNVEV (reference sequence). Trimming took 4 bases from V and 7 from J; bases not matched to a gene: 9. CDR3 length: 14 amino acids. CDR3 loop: CASSSRDRLLGYTF. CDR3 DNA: TGTGCCAGCAGTTCCCGGGACAGATTGCTTGGCTACACCTTC.

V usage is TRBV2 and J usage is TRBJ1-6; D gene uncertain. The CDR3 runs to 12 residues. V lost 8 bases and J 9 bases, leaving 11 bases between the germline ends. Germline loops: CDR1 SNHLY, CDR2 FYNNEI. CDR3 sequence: CASSGEGSPLHF. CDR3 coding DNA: TGTGCCAGCTCCGGGGAGGGTTCACCCCTCCACTTT. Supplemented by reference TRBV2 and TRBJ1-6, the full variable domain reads EPEVTQTPSHQVTQMGQEVILRCVPISNHLYFYWYRQILGQKVEFLVSFYNNEISEKSEIFDDQFSVERPDGSNFTLKIRSTKLEDSAMYFCASSGEGSPLHFGNGTRLTVT.

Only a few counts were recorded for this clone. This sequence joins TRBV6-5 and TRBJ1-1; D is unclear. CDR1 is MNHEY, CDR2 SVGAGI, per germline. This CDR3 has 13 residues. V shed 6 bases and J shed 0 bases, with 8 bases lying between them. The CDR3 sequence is CASRVQLNTEAFF. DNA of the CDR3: TGTGCCAGCAGGGTCCAGTTGAACACTGAAGCTTTCTTT.

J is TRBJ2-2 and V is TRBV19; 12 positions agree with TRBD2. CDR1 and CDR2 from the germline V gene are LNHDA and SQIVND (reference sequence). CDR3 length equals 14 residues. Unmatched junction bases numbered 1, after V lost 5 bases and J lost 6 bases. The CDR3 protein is CASSWTSGAGELFF. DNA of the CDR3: TGTGCCAGTAGTTGGACTAGCGGGGCCGGGGAGCTGTTTTTT.

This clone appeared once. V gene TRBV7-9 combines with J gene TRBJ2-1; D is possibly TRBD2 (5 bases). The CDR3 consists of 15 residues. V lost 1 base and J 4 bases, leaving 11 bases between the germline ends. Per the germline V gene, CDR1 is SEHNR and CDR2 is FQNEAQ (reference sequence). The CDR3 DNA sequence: TGTGCCAGCAGCTTAGTCTCGGGATATTACAATGAGCAGTTCTTC. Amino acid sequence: CASSLVSGYYNEQFF.

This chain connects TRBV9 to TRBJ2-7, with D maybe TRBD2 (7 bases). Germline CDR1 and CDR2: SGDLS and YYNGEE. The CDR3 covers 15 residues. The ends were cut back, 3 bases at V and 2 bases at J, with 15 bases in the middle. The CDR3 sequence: CASSGGGANPYEQYF. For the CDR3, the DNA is TGTGCCAGCAGCGGAGGGGGGGCGAATCCCTACGAGCAGTACTTC.

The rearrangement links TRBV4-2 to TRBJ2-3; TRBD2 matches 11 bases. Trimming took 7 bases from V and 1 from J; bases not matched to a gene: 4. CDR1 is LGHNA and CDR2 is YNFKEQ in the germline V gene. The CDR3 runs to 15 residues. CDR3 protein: CASTPGLAGTDTQYF. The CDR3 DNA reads TGTGCCAGCACCCCGGGACTAGCGGGCACAGATACGCAGTATTTT.

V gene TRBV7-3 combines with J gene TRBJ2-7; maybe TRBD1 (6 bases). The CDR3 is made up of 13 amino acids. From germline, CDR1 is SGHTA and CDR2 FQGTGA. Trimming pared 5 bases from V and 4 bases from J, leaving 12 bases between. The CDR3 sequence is CASSPNGQYEQYF. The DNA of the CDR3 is TGTGCCAGCAGCCCTAACGGACAGTACGAGCAGTACTTC.

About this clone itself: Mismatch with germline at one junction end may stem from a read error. This CDR3 is CSIDGPRGYEQYF. CDR3 DNA sequence: TGCAGCATTGATGGCCCCAGGGGTTACGAGCAGTACTTC. The V gene is TRBV29-1, the J gene TRBJ2-7; possibly TRBD1 for D (6 bases). CDR1 and CDR2 (germline): SQVTM, ANQGSEA. This CDR3 is built from 13 residues.

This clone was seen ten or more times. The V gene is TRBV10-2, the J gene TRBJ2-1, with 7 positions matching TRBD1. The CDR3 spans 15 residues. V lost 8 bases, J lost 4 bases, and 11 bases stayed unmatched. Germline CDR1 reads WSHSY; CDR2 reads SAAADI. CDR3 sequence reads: CASGEPGQPYNEQFF. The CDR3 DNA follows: TGCGCCAGCGGAGAACCGGGACAGCCATACAATGAGCAGTTCTTC.

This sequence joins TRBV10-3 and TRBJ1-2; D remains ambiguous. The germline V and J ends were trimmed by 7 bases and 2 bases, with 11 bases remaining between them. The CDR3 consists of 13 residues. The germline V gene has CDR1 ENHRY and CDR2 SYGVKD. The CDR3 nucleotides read TGTGCCATCAAGCAGGCCTTAAACTATGGCTACACCTTC. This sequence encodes CAIKQALNYGYTF.

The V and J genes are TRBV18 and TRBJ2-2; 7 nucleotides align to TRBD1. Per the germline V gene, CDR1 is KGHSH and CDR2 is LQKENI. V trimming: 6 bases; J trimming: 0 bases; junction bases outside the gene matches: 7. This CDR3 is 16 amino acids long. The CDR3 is CASSDRQGPNTGELFF. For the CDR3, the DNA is TGTGCCAGCTCCGATCGACAGGGCCCGAACACCGGGGAGCTGTTTTTT.

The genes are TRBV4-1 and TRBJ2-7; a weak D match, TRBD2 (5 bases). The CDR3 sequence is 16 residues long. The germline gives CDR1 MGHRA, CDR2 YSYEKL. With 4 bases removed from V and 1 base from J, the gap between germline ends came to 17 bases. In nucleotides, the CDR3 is TGCGCCAGCAGCCCCCAACCGGGAAGGACGTCCTACGAGCAGTACTTC. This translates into CASSPQPGRTSYEQYF.

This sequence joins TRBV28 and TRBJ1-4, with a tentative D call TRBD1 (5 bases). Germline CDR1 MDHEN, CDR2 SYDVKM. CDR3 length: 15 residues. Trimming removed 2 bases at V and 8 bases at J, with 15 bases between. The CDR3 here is CASSLHPREGEKLFF. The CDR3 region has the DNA TGTGCCAGCAGTTTACATCCCAGGGAGGGCGAAAAACTGTTTTTT.

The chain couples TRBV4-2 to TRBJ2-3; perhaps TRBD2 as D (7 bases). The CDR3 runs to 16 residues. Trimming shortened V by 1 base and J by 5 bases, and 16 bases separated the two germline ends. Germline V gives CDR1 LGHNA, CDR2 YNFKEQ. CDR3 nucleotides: TGTGCCAGCAGCCAAGGGCGGGGGCCGGCAGGAGATACGCAGTATTTT. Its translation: CASSQGRGPAGDTQYF.

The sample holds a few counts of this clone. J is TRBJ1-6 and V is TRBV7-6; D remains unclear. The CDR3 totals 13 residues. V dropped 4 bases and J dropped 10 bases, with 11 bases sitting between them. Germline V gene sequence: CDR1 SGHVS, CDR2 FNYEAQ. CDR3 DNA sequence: TGTGCCAGCAGCTCTGACATTGGGTCACCCCTCCACTTT. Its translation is CASSSDIGSPLHF.

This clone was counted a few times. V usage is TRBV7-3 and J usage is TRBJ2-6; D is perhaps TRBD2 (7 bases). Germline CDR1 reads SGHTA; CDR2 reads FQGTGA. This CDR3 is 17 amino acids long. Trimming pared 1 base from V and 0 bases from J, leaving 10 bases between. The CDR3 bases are TGTGCCAGCAGCTTAAGCGGGGGCAACTCTGGGGCCAACGTCCTGACTTTC. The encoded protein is CASSLSGGNSGANVLTF.

CDR3 sequence reads: CASSSGTGGWEQYF. DNA for the CDR3: TGCGCCAGCAGCTCCGGGACAGGGGGATGGGAGCAGTACTTC. The rearrangement links TRBV5-1 to TRBJ2-7, with 11 bases lining up with TRBD1. V shed 3 bases and J 7 bases; nucleotides not matched to a gene: 6. This CDR3 is 14 amino acids long. In germline, CDR1 is SGHRS, CDR2 YFSETQ. Using reference TRBV5-1 and TRBJ2-7 for the parts outside the CDR3, the full variable domain is KAGVTQTPRYLIKTRGQQVTLSCSPISGHRSVSWYQQTPGQGLQFLFEYFSETQRNKGNFPGRFSGRQFSNSRSEMNVSTLELGDSALYLCASSSGTGGWEQYFGPGTRLTVT.

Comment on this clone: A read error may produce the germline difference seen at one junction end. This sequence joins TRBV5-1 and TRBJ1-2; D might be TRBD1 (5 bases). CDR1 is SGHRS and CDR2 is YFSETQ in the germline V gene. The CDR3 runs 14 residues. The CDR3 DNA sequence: TGCGCCAGCAGCGACAGTGCTAGGAACTATGGCTACCCCTTC. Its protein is CASSDSARNYGYPF.

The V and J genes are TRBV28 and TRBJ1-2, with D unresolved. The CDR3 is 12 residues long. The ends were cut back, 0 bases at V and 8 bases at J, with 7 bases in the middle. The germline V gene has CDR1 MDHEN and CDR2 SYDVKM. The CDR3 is CASSLWVSGYTF. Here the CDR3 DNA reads TGTGCCAGCAGTTTATGGGTTAGCGGCTACACCTTC.

The CDR3 loop is CASSPRGTSGGGNTGELFF. The CDR3 DNA reads TGTGCCAGTAGCCCACGCGGAACTAGCGGGGGGGGTAACACCGGGGAGCTGTTTTTT. The chain couples TRBV19 to TRBJ2-2; 13 bases match TRBD2. The CDR3 runs 19 residues. V dropped 6 bases and J dropped 2; count of bases not matched to a gene: 12. In germline, CDR1 is LNHDA, CDR2 SQIVND (reference sequence). Together with reference TRBV19 and TRBJ2-2, the CDR3 gives the full variable domain: DGGITQSPKYLFRKEGQNVTLSCEQNLNHDAMYWYRQDPGQGLRLIYYSQIVNDFQKGDIAEGYSVSREKKESFPLTVTSAQKNPTAFYLCASSPRGTSGGGNTGELFFGEGSRLTVL.

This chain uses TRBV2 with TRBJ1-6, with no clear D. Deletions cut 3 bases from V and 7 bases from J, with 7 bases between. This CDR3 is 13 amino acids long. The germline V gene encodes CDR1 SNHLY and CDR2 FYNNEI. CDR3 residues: CASSDRTNSPLHF. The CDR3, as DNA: TGTGCCAGCAGTGATAGAACGAATTCACCCCTCCACTTT.

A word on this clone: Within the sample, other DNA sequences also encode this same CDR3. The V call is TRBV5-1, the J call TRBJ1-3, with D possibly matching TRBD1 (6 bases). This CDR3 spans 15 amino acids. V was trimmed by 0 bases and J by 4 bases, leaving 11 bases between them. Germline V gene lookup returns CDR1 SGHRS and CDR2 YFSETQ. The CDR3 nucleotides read TGCGCCAGCAGCTTGGTTACAGGGCCAGGAAACACCATATATTTT. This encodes CASSLVTGPGNTIYF.

The DNA for the CDR3 is TGCGCCAGCAGCCAAGCCGGGACAGGGCAGTACGAGCAGTACTTC. Translation: CASSQAGTGQYEQYF. The chain uses TRBV4-1 and TRBJ2-7, with TRBD1 matching over 9 bases. Unmatched junction bases numbered 5, after V lost 1 base and J lost 4 bases. This CDR3 has 15 amino acids. Germline values: CDR1 MGHRA, CDR2 YSYEKL.

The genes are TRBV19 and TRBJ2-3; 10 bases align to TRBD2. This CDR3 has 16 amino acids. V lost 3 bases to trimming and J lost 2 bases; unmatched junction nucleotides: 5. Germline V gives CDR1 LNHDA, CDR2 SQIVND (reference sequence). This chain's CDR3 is CASSIYLAGVTDTQYF. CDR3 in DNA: TGTGCCAGTAGTATCTACCTAGCGGGGGTCACAGATACGCAGTATTTT.